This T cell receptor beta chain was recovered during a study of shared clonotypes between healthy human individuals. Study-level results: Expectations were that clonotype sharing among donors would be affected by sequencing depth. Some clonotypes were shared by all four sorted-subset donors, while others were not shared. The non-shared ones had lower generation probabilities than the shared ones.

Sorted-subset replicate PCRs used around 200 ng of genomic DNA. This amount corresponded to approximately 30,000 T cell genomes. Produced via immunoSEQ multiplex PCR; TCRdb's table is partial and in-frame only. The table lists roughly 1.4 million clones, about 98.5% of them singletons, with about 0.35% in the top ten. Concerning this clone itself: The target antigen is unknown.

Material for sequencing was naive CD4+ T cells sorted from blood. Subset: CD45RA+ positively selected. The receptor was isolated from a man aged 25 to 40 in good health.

In DNA, the CDR3 is TGTGCCAGCAGGGGACTAGCGGGAGGTAAAATGCGGGGTGCAGATACGCAGTATTTT. Protein product: CASRGLAGGKMRGADTQYF. The V call is TRBV28, the J call TRBJ2-3; TRBD2 matches at 15 bases. CDR3 size: 19 residues. The V and J ends lost 6 bases and 4 bases, in that order; junction bases with no gene match: 14. From germline, CDR1 is MDHEN and CDR2 SYDVKM. Looking up the rest from reference TRBV28 and TRBJ2-3 gives the full variable domain: DVKVTQSSRYLVKRTGEKVFLECVQDMDHENMFWYRQDPGLGLRLIYFSYDVKMKEKGDIPEGYSVSREKKERFSLILESASTNQTSMYLCASRGLAGGKMRGADTQYFGPGTRLTVL.